The 5 T cell receptor beta chains below all came from one sample that was sequenced in a study of blood T cell repertoires in COVID-19. TCRdb's copy holds only in-frame clones and misses some; the assay was immunoSEQ multiplex PCR. Of 200,000 to 300,000 clones in the sample, about four fifths are singletons; the top ten hold over 7.5%. Material: peripheral blood. These receptors came from a woman older than 75 with acute or convalescent COVID-19.

This chain links TRBV19 with TRBJ1-4; possible D gene TRBD1, 5 bases. This CDR3 contains 15 residues. Germline CDR1 is LNHDA and CDR2 is SQIVND (reference sequence). Trimming took off 3 bases at V and 5 bases at J, with 13 bases between the two ends. CDR3 sequence: CASSIARDGNEKLFF. CDR3 coding DNA: TGTGCCAGTAGTATCGCGCGGGACGGGAATGAAAAACTGTTTTTT. Together with reference TRBV19 and TRBJ1-4, the CDR3 gives the full variable domain: DGGITQSPKYLFRKEGQNVTLSCEQNLNHDAMYWYRQDPGQGLRLIYYSQIVNDFQKGDIAEGYSVSREKKESFPLTVTSAQKNPTAFYLCASSIARDGNEKLFFGSGTQLSVL.

This chain joins TRBV5-1 and TRBJ1-2; D uncertain. CDR1 is SGHRS, CDR2 YFSETQ, per germline. The CDR3 runs to 13 residues. V lost 4 bases, J lost 4 bases, and 11 bases lay in between. The DNA of the CDR3 is TGCGCCAGCAGCGAGGGTGGAGGCTATGGCTACACCTTC. The encoded protein is CASSEGGGYGYTF.

The chain employs TRBV28 and TRBJ1-1; 9 bases are shared with TRBD1. Germline values: CDR1 MDHEN, CDR2 SYDVKM. J gave up 5 bases and V 8 bases, and 6 bases lay outside the gene matches. The CDR3 is made up of 13 amino acids. CDR3 sequence (DNA): TGTGCCAGCCGGGGGACAGGGAGGACTGAAGCTTTCTTT. The encoded protein is CASRGTGRTEAFF. The full variable domain, rest sourced from reference TRBV28 and TRBJ1-1, is DVKVTQSSRYLVKRTGEKVFLECVQDMDHENMFWYRQDPGLGLRLIYFSYDVKMKEKGDIPEGYSVSREKKERFSLILESASTNQTSMYLCASRGTGRTEAFFGQGTRLTVV.

The chain links TRBV5-1 to TRBJ1-2; weak D call: TRBD1 (5 bases). This CDR3 is 16 amino acids long. CDR1 and CDR2 from the germline V gene are SGHRS and YFSETQ. V lost 3 bases to trimming and J lost 3 bases, with 18 bases between them. CDR3 residues: CASSWAPLTGDYGYTF. The CDR3 nucleotides are TGCGCCAGCAGCTGGGCCCCCTTGACGGGGGACTATGGCTACACCTTC. The full variable domain, its missing parts supplied by reference TRBV5-1 and TRBJ1-2, is KAGVTQTPRYLIKTRGQQVTLSCSPISGHRSVSWYQQTPGQGLQFLFEYFSETQRNKGNFPGRFSGRQFSNSRSEMNVSTLELGDSALYLCASSWAPLTGDYGYTFGSGTRLTVV.

The chain carries TRBV7-2 and TRBJ1-2; D is perhaps TRBD1 (6 bases). Trimming stripped 5 bases from V and 3 bases from J, with 13 bases between. CDR1 is SGHTA and CDR2 is FQGNSA in the germline V gene. This CDR3 region has 14 residues. Written as DNA, the CDR3 is TGTGCCAGCAGCCCACAGGGATATGACTATGGCTACACCTTC. Its translation is CASSPQGYDYGYTF.